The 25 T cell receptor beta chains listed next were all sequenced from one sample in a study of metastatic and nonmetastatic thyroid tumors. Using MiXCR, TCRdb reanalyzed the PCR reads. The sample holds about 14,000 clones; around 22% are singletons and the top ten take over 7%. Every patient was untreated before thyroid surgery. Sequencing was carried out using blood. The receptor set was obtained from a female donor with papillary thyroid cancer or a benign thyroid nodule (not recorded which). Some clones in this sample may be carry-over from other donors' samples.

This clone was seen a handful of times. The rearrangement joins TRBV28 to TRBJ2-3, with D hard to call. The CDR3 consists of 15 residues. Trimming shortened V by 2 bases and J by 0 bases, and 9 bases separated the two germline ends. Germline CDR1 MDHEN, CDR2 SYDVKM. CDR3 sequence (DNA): TGTGCCAGCAGTTTAGGGCAGAAGAGCACAGATACGCAGTATTTT. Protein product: CASSLGQKSTDTQYF.

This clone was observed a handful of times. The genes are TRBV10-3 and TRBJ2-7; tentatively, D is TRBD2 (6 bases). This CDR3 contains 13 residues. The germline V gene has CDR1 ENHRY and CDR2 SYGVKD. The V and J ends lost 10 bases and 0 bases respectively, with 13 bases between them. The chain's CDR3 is CARTKGGSYEQYF. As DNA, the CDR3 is TGTGCCAGAACTAAGGGAGGCTCCTACGAGCAGTACTTC.

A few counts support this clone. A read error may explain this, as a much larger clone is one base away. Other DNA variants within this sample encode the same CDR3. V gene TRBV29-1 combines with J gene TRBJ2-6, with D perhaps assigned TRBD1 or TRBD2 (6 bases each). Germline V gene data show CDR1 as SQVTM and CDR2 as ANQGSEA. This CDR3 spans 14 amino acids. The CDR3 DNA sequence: TGCAGCGTTGACGGGGGCTCTGGTGCCAACGTCCTGACTTTC. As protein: CSVDGGSGANVLTF.

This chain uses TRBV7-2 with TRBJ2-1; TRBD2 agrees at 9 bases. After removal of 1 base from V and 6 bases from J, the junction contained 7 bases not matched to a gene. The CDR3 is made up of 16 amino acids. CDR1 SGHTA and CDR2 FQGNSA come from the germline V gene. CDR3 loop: CASSLVSGSPGNEQFF. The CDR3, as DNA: TGTGCCAGCAGCTTAGTTAGCGGGAGCCCTGGCAATGAGCAGTTCTTC.

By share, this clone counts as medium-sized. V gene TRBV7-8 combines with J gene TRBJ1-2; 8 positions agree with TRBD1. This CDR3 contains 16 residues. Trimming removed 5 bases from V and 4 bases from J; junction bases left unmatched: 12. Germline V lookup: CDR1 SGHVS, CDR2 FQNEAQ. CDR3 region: CASSLGQGRPFYGYTF. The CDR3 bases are TGTGCCAGCAGCCTCGGACAGGGCAGGCCCTTCTATGGCTACACCTTC.

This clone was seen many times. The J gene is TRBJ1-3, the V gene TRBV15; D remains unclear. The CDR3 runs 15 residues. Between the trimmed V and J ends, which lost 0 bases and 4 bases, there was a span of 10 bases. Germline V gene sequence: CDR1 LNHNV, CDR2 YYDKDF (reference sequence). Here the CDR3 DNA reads TGTGCCACCAGCAGAGAGAGTAACCTGGGAAACACCATATATTTT. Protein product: CATSRESNLGNTIYF.

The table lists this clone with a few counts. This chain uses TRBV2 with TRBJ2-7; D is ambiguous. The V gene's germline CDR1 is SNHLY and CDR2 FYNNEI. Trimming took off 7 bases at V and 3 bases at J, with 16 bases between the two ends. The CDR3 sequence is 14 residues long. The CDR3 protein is CASISVGSHYEQYF. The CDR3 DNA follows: TGTGCCAGCATTTCGGTGGGGTCCCACTACGAGCAGTACTTC.

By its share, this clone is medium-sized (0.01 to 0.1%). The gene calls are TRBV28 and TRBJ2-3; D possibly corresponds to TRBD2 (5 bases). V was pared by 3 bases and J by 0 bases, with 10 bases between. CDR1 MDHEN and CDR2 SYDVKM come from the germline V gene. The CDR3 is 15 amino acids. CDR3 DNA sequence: TGTGCCAGCAGTTTTTCAGCGGCTAGCACAGATACGCAGTATTTT. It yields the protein CASSFSAASTDTQYF.

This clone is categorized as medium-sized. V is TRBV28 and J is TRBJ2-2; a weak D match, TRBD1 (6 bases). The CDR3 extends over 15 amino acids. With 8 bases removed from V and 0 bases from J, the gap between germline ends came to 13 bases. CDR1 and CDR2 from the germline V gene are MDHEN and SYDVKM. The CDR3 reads CASEGDRTNTGELFF. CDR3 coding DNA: TGTGCCAGCGAGGGAGACAGGACGAACACCGGGGAGCTGTTTTTT.

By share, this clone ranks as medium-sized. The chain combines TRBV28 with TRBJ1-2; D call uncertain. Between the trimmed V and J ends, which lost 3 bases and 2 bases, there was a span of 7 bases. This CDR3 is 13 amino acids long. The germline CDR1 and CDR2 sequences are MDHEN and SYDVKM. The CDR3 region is CASSLRENYGYTF. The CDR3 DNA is TGTGCCAGCAGTTTGCGGGAGAACTATGGCTACACCTTC.

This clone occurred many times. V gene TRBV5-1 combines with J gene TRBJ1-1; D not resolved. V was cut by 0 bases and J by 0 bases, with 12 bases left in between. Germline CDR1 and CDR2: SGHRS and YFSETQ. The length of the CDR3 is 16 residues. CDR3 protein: CASSLGRSKLNTEAFF. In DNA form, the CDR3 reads TGCGCCAGCAGCTTGGGCAGGAGCAAGCTGAACACTGAAGCTTTCTTT.

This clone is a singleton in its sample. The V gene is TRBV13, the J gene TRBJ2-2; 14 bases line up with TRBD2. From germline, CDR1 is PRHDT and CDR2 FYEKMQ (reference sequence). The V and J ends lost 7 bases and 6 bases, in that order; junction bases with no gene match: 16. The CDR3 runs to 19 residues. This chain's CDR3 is CASTSGLAGGMIFSGELFF. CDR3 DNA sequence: TGTGCCAGCACCTCCGGACTAGCGGGAGGCATGATTTTCTCCGGGGAGCTGTTTTTT.

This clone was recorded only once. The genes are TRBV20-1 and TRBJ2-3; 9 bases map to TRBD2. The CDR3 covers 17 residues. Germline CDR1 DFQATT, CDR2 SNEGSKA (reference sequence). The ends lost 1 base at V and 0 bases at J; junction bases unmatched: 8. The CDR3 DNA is TGCAGTGCTAGAGGAGGCAGTAGCGGGAGTAGCACAGATACGCAGTATTTT. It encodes CSARGGSSGSSTDTQYF.

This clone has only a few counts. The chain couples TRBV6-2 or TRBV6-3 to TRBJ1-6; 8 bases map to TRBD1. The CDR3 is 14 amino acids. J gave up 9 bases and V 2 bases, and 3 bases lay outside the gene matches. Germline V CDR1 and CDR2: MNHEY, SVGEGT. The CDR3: CASSYGQGFSPLHF. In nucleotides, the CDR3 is TGTGCCAGCAGTTACGGACAGGGTTTTTCACCCCTCCACTTT.

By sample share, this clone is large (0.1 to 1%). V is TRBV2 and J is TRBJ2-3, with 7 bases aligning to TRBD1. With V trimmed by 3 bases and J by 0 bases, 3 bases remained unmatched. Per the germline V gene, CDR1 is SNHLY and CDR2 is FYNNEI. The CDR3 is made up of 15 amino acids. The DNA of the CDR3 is TGTGCCAGCAGTGAGACAGGGTCTAGCACAGATACGCAGTATTTT. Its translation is CASSETGSSTDTQYF.

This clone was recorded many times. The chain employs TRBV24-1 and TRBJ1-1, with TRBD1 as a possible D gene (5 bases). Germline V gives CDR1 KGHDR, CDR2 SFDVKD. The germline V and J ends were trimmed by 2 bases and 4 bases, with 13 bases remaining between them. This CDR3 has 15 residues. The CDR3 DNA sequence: TGTGCCACCAGTGATTCTTTTTCAGGGAGCACTGAAGCTTTCTTT. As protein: CATSDSFSGSTEAFF.

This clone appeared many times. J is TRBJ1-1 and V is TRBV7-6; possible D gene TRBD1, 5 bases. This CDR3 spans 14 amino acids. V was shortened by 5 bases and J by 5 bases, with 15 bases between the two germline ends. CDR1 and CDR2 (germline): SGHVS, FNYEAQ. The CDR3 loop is CASSLMGGGTEAFF. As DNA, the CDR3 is TGTGCCAGCAGCCTGATGGGGGGTGGGACTGAAGCTTTCTTT.

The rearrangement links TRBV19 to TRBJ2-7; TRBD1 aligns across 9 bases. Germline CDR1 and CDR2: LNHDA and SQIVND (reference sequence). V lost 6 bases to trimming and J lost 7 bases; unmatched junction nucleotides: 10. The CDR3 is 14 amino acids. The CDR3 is CASRESGQGREQYF. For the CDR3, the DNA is TGTGCCAGTAGGGAGTCGGGACAGGGACGGGAGCAGTACTTC.

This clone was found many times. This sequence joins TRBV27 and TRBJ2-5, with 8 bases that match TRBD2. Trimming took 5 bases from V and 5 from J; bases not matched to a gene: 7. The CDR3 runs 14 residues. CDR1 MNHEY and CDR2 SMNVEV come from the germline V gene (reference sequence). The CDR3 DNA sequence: TGTGCCAGCAGTCTTGGGACTAGTTGGGAGACCCAGTACTTC. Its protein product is CASSLGTSWETQYF.

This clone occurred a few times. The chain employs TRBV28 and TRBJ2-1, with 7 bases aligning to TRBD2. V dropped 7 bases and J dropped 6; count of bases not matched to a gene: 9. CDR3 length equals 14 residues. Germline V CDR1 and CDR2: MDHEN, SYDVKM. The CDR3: CASKRDDSFNEQFF. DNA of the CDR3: TGTGCCAGCAAGCGGGATGATTCTTTCAATGAGCAGTTCTTC.

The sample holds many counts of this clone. The CDR3 DNA reads TGCGCCAGCAGGGTCGCTTCGGGAGGGCAAGAGACCCAGTACTTC. It is translated as CASRVASGGQETQYF. V and J are TRBV5-1 and TRBJ2-5; 8 bases are a match to TRBD2. The CDR3 totals 15 residues. V dropped 5 bases and J dropped 2; count of bases not matched to a gene: 8. The germline V gene encodes CDR1 SGHRS and CDR2 YFSETQ.

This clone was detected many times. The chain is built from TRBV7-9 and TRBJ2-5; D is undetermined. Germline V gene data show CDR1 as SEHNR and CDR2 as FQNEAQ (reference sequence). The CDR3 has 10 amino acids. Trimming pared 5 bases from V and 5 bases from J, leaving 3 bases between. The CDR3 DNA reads TGTGCCAGCAGCCACGAGACCCAGTACTTC. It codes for CASSHETQYF.

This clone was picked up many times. CDR3 region: CASSFVTGNTGELFF. CDR3 in DNA: TGTGCCAGCAGCTTCGTGACAGGGAACACCGGGGAGCTGTTTTTT. The chain employs TRBV5-6 and TRBJ2-2; tentatively, D is TRBD1 (6 bases). The germline V gene encodes CDR1 SGHDT and CDR2 YYEEEE. The CDR3 covers 15 residues. The ends were cut back, 2 bases at V and 1 base at J, with 9 bases in the middle.

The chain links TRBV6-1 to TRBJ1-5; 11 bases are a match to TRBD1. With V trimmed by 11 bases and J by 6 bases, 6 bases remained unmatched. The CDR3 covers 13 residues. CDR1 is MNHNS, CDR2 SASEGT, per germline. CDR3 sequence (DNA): TGTGCCGGGGGACAGGGGGAGTTTCAGCCCCAGCATTTT. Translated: CAGGQGEFQPQHF.

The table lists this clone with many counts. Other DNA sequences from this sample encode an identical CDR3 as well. The CDR3, as DNA: TGTGCCAGCAGCTTGGATTCGGTGTTTAGCACAGATACGCAGTATTTT. It yields the protein CASSLDSVFSTDTQYF. The V gene is TRBV7-3, the J gene TRBJ2-3, with D unresolved. Germline V CDR1 and CDR2: SGHTA, FQGTGA. The CDR3 is 16 residues long. The V end lost 3 bases, the J end lost 0 bases, and 13 bases lay between the germline ends.